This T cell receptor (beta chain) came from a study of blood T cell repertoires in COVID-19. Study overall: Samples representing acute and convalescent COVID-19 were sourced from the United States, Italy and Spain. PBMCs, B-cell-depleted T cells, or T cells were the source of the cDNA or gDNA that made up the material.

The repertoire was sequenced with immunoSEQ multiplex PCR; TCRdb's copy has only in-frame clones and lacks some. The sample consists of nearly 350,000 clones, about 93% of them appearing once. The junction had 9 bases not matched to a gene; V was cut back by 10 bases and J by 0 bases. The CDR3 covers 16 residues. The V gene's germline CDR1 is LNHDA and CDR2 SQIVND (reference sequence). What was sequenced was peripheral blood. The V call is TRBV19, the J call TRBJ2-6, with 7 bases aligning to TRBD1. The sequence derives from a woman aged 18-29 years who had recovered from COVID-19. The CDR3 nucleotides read TGTGCCACATCCGGGACAGACAGCTCTGGGGCCAACGTCCTGACTTTC. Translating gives CATSGTDSSGANVLTF.